This T cell receptor beta chain comes out of a study of blood T cell repertoires in COVID-19. Study-level information: Samples representing acute and convalescent COVID-19 were sourced from the United States, Italy and Spain. T cells, B-cell-depleted T cells, or PBMCs supplied cDNA or gDNA.

There are 14 residues in the CDR3. The germline V gene has CDR1 SGHTA and CDR2 FQGTGA. V was pared by 6 bases and J by 2 bases, with 14 bases between. This clone has just one count. The method was immunoSEQ multiplex PCR; TCRdb's version includes in-frame clones alone and lacks a portion of them. The sample contains approximately 200,000 clones, 80% to 90% of which appear only once. The sequence was obtained from a human donor with active or convalescent COVID-19. The donor label of this sample is uncertain. This sequence joins TRBV7-3 and TRBJ2-7, with D perhaps matching TRBD1 (6 bases). Material for sequencing was peripheral blood. CDR3: CASSLTGYPYEQYF. CDR3 DNA sequence: TGTGCCAGCAGTCTTACAGGGTACCCCTACGAGCAGTACTTC.